Reported below is one TCR beta chain. Germline V gene lookup returns CDR1 SGHRS and CDR2 YFSETQ. The CDR3 is 14 residues long. Trimming removed 0 bases at V and 3 bases at J, with 9 bases between. The record originates from a study of blood T cell repertoires in COVID-19. Whole-study context: COVID-19 samples collected from the United States, Italy and Spain covered acute and convalescent phases.

In the authors' workflow: The authors estimated nucleated cell counts from reference gene primer amplification. Data came from immunoSEQ multiplex PCR; TCRdb stores just in-frame clones and leaves some out. V and J calls and clone size are those listed in that table; D and trimming were worked out from the DNA. Of tens of thousands of clones in the sample, about 87% were seen once. The sequenced sample consisted of peripheral blood. This TCR came from a human donor with active COVID-19. The donor label of this sample is uncertain. The V call is TRBV5-1, the J call TRBJ1-2, with D unclear. The chain's CDR3 is CASSLELPDYGYTF. CDR3 nucleotides: TGCGCCAGCAGCTTGGAACTCCCGGACTATGGCTACACCTTC.